A single T cell receptor (beta chain) is shown here with its context. Its specificity is not known. Germline assignment: CDR1 SGHRS and CDR2 YFSETQ. The CDR3 loop spans 14 amino acids. The V segment lost 7 bases and the J segment 8 bases; nucleotides outside the gene matches: 14. 13 Jbeta primers and 60 Vbeta primers were used for the PCR. Method: immunoSEQ multiplex PCR; TCRdb's copy keeps in-frame clones and lacks some. Seen here are 95,000 to 150,000 clones, 83% observed once, and the top ten hold 15% to 25%. The data originate from a study of cytomegalovirus exposure and HLA in healthy donors. Whole-study results and caveats: The majority of CMV-associated TCR beta chains were reported as apparently HLA-restricted in a later analysis.

The specimen sequenced was PBMCs. The gene calls are TRBV5-1 and TRBJ1-2; 7 bases line up with TRBD1. The receptor was isolated from a man between 18 and 35 years old in good health and CMV-seropositive. CDR3 region: CASRDSSFGAGYTF. The CDR3, as DNA: TGCGCCAGCCGGGACAGCTCCTTCGGGGCGGGCTACACCTTC.